A selection of T cell receptor beta chains follows, all from one sample in a study of cytomegalovirus exposure and HLA in healthy donors. Libraries were prepared by immunoSEQ multiplex PCR; TCRdb keeps only in-frame clonotypes and omits some of them. The sample has around 63,000 clones, around 80% seen once. What was sequenced was PBMCs. The source of these receptors is a man in his forties in good health and CMV-seronegative. The CDR3 runs from the conserved cysteine through the conserved F or W. D genes are given only for firm matches. Only part of the rows carry a size: once, few, many, or a class if the clone is expanded.

d_call	j_call	clone_size	v_call	cdr3_nt	cdr3_aa
TRBD1	TRBJ1-2	-	TRBV6-5	TGTGCCAGCAGTTCCCGGGACAGGGATGGCTACACCTTC	CASSSRDRDGYTF
-	TRBJ1-4	-	TRBV18	TGTGCCAGCTCACCCGGGAGGGGTGAGGAAAAACTGTTTTTT	CASSPGRGEEKLFF
TRBD2	TRBJ2-1	-	TRBV28	TGTGCCAGCAGTTTAGCAGGTGGGGCGGGGGGGAGGTACAATGAGCAGTTCTTC	CASSLAGGAGGRYNEQFF
TRBD2	TRBJ2-1	few	TRBV7-9	TGTGCCAGCAGCTTAGTAGCGGGAGGGCCTTATGAGCAGTTCTTC	CASSLVAGGPYEQFF
-	TRBJ2-5	-	TRBV15	TGTGCCACCAGCTCAAGGTCGGGGAGTGGAGAGACCCAGTACTTC	CATSSRSGSGETQYF
TRBD1	TRBJ2-5	-	TRBV5-1	TGCGCCAGCAGCTTGGAAGGGGGCTCTTGGGAGACCCAGTACTTC	CASSLEGGSWETQYF
-	TRBJ2-7	once	TRBV11-2	TGTGCCAGCAGCTTACAGGACTACGAGCAGTACTTC	CASSLQDYEQYF
-	TRBJ1-5	-	TRBV7-2	TGTGCCAGCAGCTTAGATGGACAGCGCAATCAGCCCCAGCATTTT	CASSLDGQRNQPQHF
TRBD1	TRBJ2-1	-	TRBV7-9	TGTGCCAGCAGCTCCACCGGGACAGGGTTCAATGAGCAGTTCTTC	CASSSTGTGFNEQFF
TRBD2	TRBJ2-3	-	TRBV2	TGTGCCAGCAGCCGCGGACTAGCGGGGGCTTACACAGATACGCAGTATTTT	CASSRGLAGAYTDTQYF
-	TRBJ1-6	-	TRBV5-4	TGTGCCAGCAGCTTGCCCGATAATTCACCCCTCCACTTT	CASSLPDNSPLHF
-	TRBJ2-1	-	TRBV4-1	TGCGCCAGCAGCCAAGGGGTTCAGGGGCTGTCAGCCTACAATGAGCAGTTCTTC	CASSQGVQGLSAYNEQFF
TRBD2	TRBJ2-3	-	TRBV7-3	TGTGCCAGCAGCCCGGGACTAGCGGGGAGCACAGATACGCAGTATTTT	CASSPGLAGSTDTQYF
TRBD1	TRBJ1-2	-	TRBV7-9	TGTGCCAGCAGCTCCCGAGGAGGGGGCCAGGTCTCCTATGGCTACACCTTC	CASSSRGGGQVSYGYTF
TRBD1	TRBJ1-2	-	TRBV29-1	TGCAGCGGTAGGGACAGTGGAAATGGCTACACCTTC	CSGRDSGNGYTF
-	TRBJ1-6	-	TRBV27	TGTGCCAGCAGATACCAGGGTAATAATTCACCCCTCCACTTT	CASRYQGNNSPLHF
-	TRBJ2-3	-	TRBV27	TGTGCCAGCAGTTCTGGGCCAGATACGCAGTATTTT	CASSSGPDTQYF
TRBD2	TRBJ2-1	-	TRBV29-1	TGCAGCGTTCTAGGCCTAGCGGGAGGCCTACGAAAGAGCTCCTACAATGAGCAGTTCTTC	CSVLGLAGGLRKSSYNEQFF
-	TRBJ2-3	once	TRBV7-8	TGTGCCAGCAGCCACCCCACCCCGCGGGGTGGCACAGATACGCAGTATTTT	CASSHPTPRGGTDTQYF
TRBD2	TRBJ2-3	-	TRBV5-4	TGTGCCAGCAGGCTTACTAGCGGGAGGCCAGATACGCAGTATTTT	CASRLTSGRPDTQYF
TRBD1	TRBJ1-1	-	TRBV19	TGTGCCAGTAGTAGGGAAAGGGACAGATCAGCTTTCTTT	CASSRERDRSAFF
-	TRBJ1-1	-	TRBV4-1	TGCGCCAGCAGCCAAGGTCGGGGGAAGACTGAAGCTTTCTTT	CASSQGRGKTEAFF
TRBD1	TRBJ1-1	few	TRBV5-1	TGCGCCAGCAGCTTCACACAGGGGACTGAAGCTTTCTTT	CASSFTQGTEAFF
-	TRBJ1-1	few	TRBV2	TGTGCCAGCAGGGGAGGGGCGGGAAACACTGAAGCTTTCTTT	CASRGGAGNTEAFF
TRBD1	TRBJ2-1	-	TRBV6-5	TGTGCCAGCAGCGCAGGGGGCAATGAGCAGTTCTTC	CASSAGGNEQFF
-	TRBJ2-5	-	TRBV10-1	TGCGCCAGCAGACCGGGGAGCCAAGAGACCCAGTACTTC	CASRPGSQETQYF
-	TRBJ1-2	-	TRBV19	TGTGCCAGTAGTCCGCGCGCTTTCTATGGCTACACCTTC	CASSPRAFYGYTF
-	TRBJ1-5	-	TRBV28	TGTGCCAGCAGTTTGGGATTGCAGGGAGGAAAGCATCAGCCCCAGCATTTT	CASSLGLQGGKHQPQHF
TRBD2	TRBJ2-1	-	TRBV7-9	TGTTCCAGCAGCTTAACCTCTAGCGGGAGCTCCTACAATGAGCAGTTCTTC	CSSSLTSSGSSYNEQFF
TRBD1	TRBJ2-1	-	TRBV7-2	TGTGCCAGCAGCTCACCCGGGACAGGGAACAATGAGCAGTTCTTC	CASSSPGTGNNEQFF
TRBD2	TRBJ2-7	-	TRBV6-1	TGTGCCAGCAGCGTGACTAGCGGGCGATCCTACGAGCAGTACTTC	CASSVTSGRSYEQYF
TRBD1	TRBJ1-5	few	TRBV7-9	TGTGCCAGCGCCCCAGGGGGAAGTTCCAATCAGCCCCAGCATTTT	CASAPGGSSNQPQHF
TRBD1	TRBJ2-5	-	TRBV2	TGTGCCAGCATTTCAACAGGGGATTTCCAAGAGACCCAGTACTTC	CASISTGDFQETQYF
-	TRBJ1-2	-	TRBV2	TGTGCCAGCAGTGAACCGGACAGTTTCTATGGCTACACCTTC	CASSEPDSFYGYTF
-	TRBJ2-7	few	TRBV5-1	TGCGCCAGCAGCTCAGGGGTAGGGGGAGAGCAGTACTTC	CASSSGVGGEQYF
-	TRBJ1-5	-	TRBV19	TGTGCCAGTCCCCGCCAGGCTGATCAGCCCCAGCATTTT	CASPRQADQPQHF
-	TRBJ1-1	few	TRBV6-1	TGTGCCAGCAGTTCCCGGGGGGCAGGCAGAGCTTTCTTT	CASSSRGAGRAFF
TRBD2	TRBJ2-2	-	TRBV5-1	TGCGCCAGCAGCCCGAGATCTGTAGCGGGAGTCCCTACCGGGGAGCTGTTTTTT	CASSPRSVAGVPTGELFF
-	TRBJ1-4	-	TRBV9	TGTGCCAGCAGTGGACAGTATAATGAAAAACTGTTTTTT	CASSGQYNEKLFF
TRBD1	TRBJ1-5	-	TRBV11-2	TGTGCCAGCAGCTTTACAGGGGAGGTTCAGCCCCAGCATTTT	CASSFTGEVQPQHF
TRBD1	TRBJ1-4	-	TRBV5-6	TGTGCCAGCAGCCAGACAGGGGGGACTAATGAAAAACTGTTTTTT	CASSQTGGTNEKLFF
TRBD2	TRBJ2-1	-	TRBV10-3	TGTGCCATCAGTGAGTCGTTAGCGGGGGGGCCTCGGTTCTTC	CAISESLAGGPRFF
-	TRBJ1-2	once	TRBV6-4	TGTGCCAGCAGGAACGGCCTGATAGGGGCCTATGGCTACACCTTC	CASRNGLIGAYGYTF
-	TRBJ2-1	-	TRBV7-9	TGTGCCAGCGTTGGGGGCAGGGTCAATGAGCAGTTCTTC	CASVGGRVNEQFF
TRBD1	TRBJ2-5	-	TRBV7-8	TGTGCCAGCAGCTTAGGGGGGACAGGACAAGAGACCCAGTACTTC	CASSLGGTGQETQYF
-	TRBJ2-3	-	TRBV5-1	TGCGCCAGCAGCTTGGAAGCGGGAGATACGCAGTATTTT	CASSLEAGDTQYF
-	TRBJ2-3	-	TRBV7-9	TGTGCCAGCACCCCCCTTAGCACAGATACGCAGTATTTT	CASTPLSTDTQYF
-	TRBJ2-5	-	TRBV6-5	TGTGCCAGCAGTTACTCGGGCTATATGGAGACCCAGTACTTC	CASSYSGYMETQYF
TRBD2	TRBJ2-2	-	TRBV7-9	TGTGCCAGCAGCTCAGACCGGACTAGCGGTAACACCGGGGAGCTGTTTTTT	CASSSDRTSGNTGELFF
TRBD1	TRBJ1-1	-	TRBV6-5	TGTGCCAGCAGTGGACAGGCCCGGGAAGCTTTCTTT	CASSGQAREAFF
TRBD1	TRBJ1-2	-	TRBV4-1	TGCGCCAGCAGCCAAGGACAGGGAGGCGCCTCCTATGGCTACACCTTC	CASSQGQGGASYGYTF
-	TRBJ1-1	-	TRBV28	TGTGCCAGCAGGCGCGGGACTCTAACTGAAGCTTTCTTT	CASRRGTLTEAFF
TRBD2	TRBJ2-1	-	TRBV5-1	TGCGCCAGCAGCCCGGGATGGACTAGCCGTTATGATGAGCAGTTCTTC	CASSPGWTSRYDEQFF